This TCR beta chain emerged from a study of T-cell reconstitution after alpha-beta-depleted transplantation in children. Study conclusions and caveats: Expanded graft clones numbering several hundred reportedly gave rise to alpha-beta T cells about two months after transplant.

The germline gives CDR1 SNHLY, CDR2 FYNNEI. Between the trimmed V and J ends, which lost 7 bases and 2 bases, there was a span of 13 bases. CDR3 length: 14 amino acids. TCRbeta library preparation incorporated unique molecular identifiers. TCRdb re-derived calls from the PCR reads in MiXCR, one entry per CDR3 protein. The top ten hold over 15% of the sample, which has 130,000 to 150,000 distinct CDR3 sequences, roughly 9% seen once. Of note for this clonotype: The antigen is not known.

The sequencing used PBMCs, mostly from graft donor cells, collected 180 days after TCRalphabeta/CD19-depleted stem cell transplant. The sequence came from a female patient aged 2-9 years who had a stem cell transplant for congenital amegakaryocytic thrombocytopenia, so the T cells may come from the graft donor. The V and J genes are TRBV2 and TRBJ2-3; perhaps TRBD2 as D (6 bases). The CDR3 DNA is TGTGCCAGCACCACTCCGGGAGCCACAGATACGCAGTATTTT. Translation: CASTTPGATDTQYF. Drawing the rest from reference TRBV2 and TRBJ2-3, the complete variable domain is EPEVTQTPSHQVTQMGQEVILRCVPISNHLYFYWYRQILGQKVEFLVSFYNNEISEKSEIFDDQFSVERPDGSNFTLKIRSTKLEDSAMYFCASTTPGATDTQYFGPGTRLTVL.